This T cell receptor (beta chain) was captured by sequencing in a study of identical twins. Per germline, CDR1 DFQATT and CDR2 SNEGSKA (reference sequence). This CDR3 contains 15 residues. Trimming left V 0 bases short and J 2 bases short, with 13 bases between. This clonotype appeared a few times. TCRdb reanalysed the 5' RACE reads using MiXCR and keeps one entry per CDR3 protein. The sample consists of 350,000 or so distinct CDR3 sequences, about 9% of them appearing once. This clonotype was obtained from a woman aged 50 to 60 in good health. The chain has TRBV20-1 and TRBJ1-1; D call uncertain. Sequenced material: naive T cells sorted from blood. In DNA, the CDR3 is TGCAGTGCTAGAGATCGTGAGGTAGGAAACACTGAAGCTTTCTTT. Protein sequence: CSARDREVGNTEAFF.